These 14 T cell receptor beta chains were all obtained from the same sample, sequenced in a study of neurological immune-mediated disorders. Each CDR3 protein gets one entry after TCRdb re-called the 5' RACE reads with MiXCR. The table has just under 60,000 distinct CDR3 sequences, 2% to 3% seen once; the top ten hold around 3%. Sequencing used PBMCs. These TCRs come from a man in his fifties or sixties with multiple sclerosis.

The V gene is TRBV12-3 or TRBV12-4, the J gene TRBJ2-7, with TRBD1 matching over 8 bases. Trimming removed 6 bases from V and 3 bases from J; junction bases left unmatched: 10. The CDR3 spans 15 residues. CDR3 nucleotides: TGTGCCAGCAGCAGCCAGGCGGACAGGGTCTACGAGCAGTACTTC. It codes for CASSSQADRVYEQYF.

This clonotype showed up many times. The chain links TRBV6-2 or TRBV6-3 to TRBJ2-3; D uncertain. V was shortened by 5 bases and J by 4 bases, with 7 bases between the two germline ends. Germline V gives CDR1 MNHEY, CDR2 SVGEGT. The CDR3 sequence is 12 residues long. CDR3 loop: CASSQTADTQYF. CDR3 nucleotide sequence: TGTGCCAGCAGTCAAACGGCAGATACGCAGTATTTT.

This clonotype was detected many times. CDR3 nucleotides: TGTGCCAGCAGGGGTAACTATGGCTACACCTTC. Translating it yields CASRGNYGYTF. The chain has TRBV6-5 and TRBJ1-2; D call uncertain. The CDR3 runs 11 residues. V was pared by 6 bases and J by 1 base, with 3 bases between. The germline CDR1 and CDR2 sequences are MNHEY and SVGAGI.

This clonotype was picked up many times. This sequence joins TRBV3-1 and TRBJ2-7; the D gene could be TRBD1 or TRBD2 (5 bases each). Between the trimmed V and J ends, which lost 1 base and 0 bases, there was a span of 13 bases. CDR3 length equals 16 residues. CDR1 is LGHDT and CDR2 is YNNKEL in the germline V gene (reference sequence). This CDR3 is CASSQVGDRSSYEQYF. The CDR3 DNA reads TGTGCCAGCAGCCAAGTAGGGGACCGAAGCTCCTACGAGCAGTACTTC.

This clonotype was observed many times. The CDR3 DNA is TGCGCCAGCAGCTTGTCGTCTAGCGGGGTTACCCCAGATACGCAGTATTTT. Protein sequence: CASSLSSSGVTPDTQYF. The rearrangement joins TRBV5-1 to TRBJ2-3; 9 positions match TRBD2. CDR1 and CDR2 (germline): SGHRS, YFSETQ. After removal of 1 base from V and 4 bases from J, the junction contained 10 bases not matched to a gene. This CDR3 is 17 amino acids long.

The rearrangement links TRBV20-1 to TRBJ2-5; 11 bases map to TRBD2. V lost 0 bases and J lost 5; bases outside the gene matches: 5. CDR3 length: 15 amino acids. Germline CDR1 is DFQATT and CDR2 is SNEGSKA (reference sequence). The CDR3 nucleotides read TGCAGTGCTAGAGACCCGGGACTAGCGGTGGAGACCCAGTACTTC. Translation: CSARDPGLAVETQYF.

At least ten counts were recorded for this clonotype. The chain recombines TRBV7-6 with TRBJ2-5, with D possibly matching TRBD2 (6 bases). In germline, CDR1 is SGHVS, CDR2 FNYEAQ. The CDR3 is 13 amino acids. V was cut by 4 bases and J by 4 bases, with 10 bases left in between. CDR3 coding DNA: TGTGCCAGCAGCTGGAGGGGTGGAGAGACCCAGTACTTC. Translated, it gives CASSWRGGETQYF.

This clonotype was detected ten times or more. V and J are TRBV5-1 and TRBJ2-3, with TRBD2 matching 9 bases. The CDR3 has 15 amino acids. CDR1 is SGHRS, CDR2 YFSETQ, per germline. The V and J ends lost 4 bases and 7 bases, in that order; junction bases with no gene match: 10. Here the CDR3 reads CASSASGAGMNTQYF. The CDR3 DNA reads TGCGCCAGCAGCGCTAGCGGGGCGGGCATGAATACGCAGTATTTT.

This clonotype appeared many times. The J gene is TRBJ1-2, the V gene TRBV7-2; 10 bases align to TRBD1. The CDR3 loop spans 16 amino acids. Trimming removed 4 bases from V and 4 bases from J; junction bases left unmatched: 9. From germline, CDR1 is SGHTA and CDR2 FQGNSA. The CDR3 sequence: CASSSRQGANSYGYTF. The CDR3 DNA is TGTGCCAGCAGCTCCCGACAGGGGGCGAATAGCTATGGCTACACCTTC.

This clonotype was counted ten times or more. The gene calls are TRBV20-1 and TRBJ2-1, with 10 bases fitting TRBD2. This CDR3 spans 16 amino acids. The V gene's germline CDR1 is DFQATT and CDR2 SNEGSKA (reference sequence). J was trimmed by 3 bases and V by 0 bases; bases with no gene match: 5. The CDR3 loop reads CSARDQLAGYYNEQFF. CDR3 in DNA: TGCAGTGCTAGAGACCAACTAGCGGGGTACTACAATGAGCAGTTCTTC.

This clonotype was counted at least ten times. The chain joins TRBV5-1 to TRBJ2-3; 11 nucleotides agree with TRBD2. There are 19 residues in the CDR3. From germline, CDR1 is SGHRS and CDR2 YFSETQ. J was trimmed by 1 base and V by 1 base; bases with no gene match: 11. CDR3 residues: CASSLTSSGGSSRTDTQYF. The CDR3, as DNA: TGCGCCAGCAGCTTGACCTCTAGCGGGGGGTCCTCTCGCACAGATACGCAGTATTTT.

In this sample, this clonotype is medium-sized. DNA of the CDR3: TGCAGTGCGGCCAGGGGGCACAATGAGCAGTTCTTC. Its protein is CSAARGHNEQFF. This chain joins TRBV20-1 and TRBJ2-1, with 8 bases matching TRBD1. The CDR3 is made up of 12 amino acids. The germline V gene encodes CDR1 DFQATT and CDR2 SNEGSKA (reference sequence). Trimming removed 6 bases from V and 5 bases from J; junction bases left unmatched: 3.

The CDR3 is CAISADRAGYTF. The CDR3 DNA reads TGTGCCATCAGTGCAGACAGGGCTGGCTACACCTTC. The V call is TRBV10-3, the J call TRBJ1-2; 7 bases align to TRBD1. The junction had 3 bases not matched to a gene; V was cut back by 4 bases and J by 7 bases. Per the germline V gene, CDR1 is ENHRY and CDR2 is SYGVKD. There are 12 residues in the CDR3.

This clonotype was observed many times. V is TRBV29-1 and J is TRBJ1-1; unclear D gene. V gave up 4 bases and J gave up 4 bases, with 7 bases separating them. The V gene's germline CDR1 is SQVTM and CDR2 ANQGSEA. The CDR3 spans 11 residues. CDR3 sequence (DNA): TGCAGCGTTGGGTTTGGCACTGAAGCTTTCTTT. This gives the protein CSVGFGTEAFF.